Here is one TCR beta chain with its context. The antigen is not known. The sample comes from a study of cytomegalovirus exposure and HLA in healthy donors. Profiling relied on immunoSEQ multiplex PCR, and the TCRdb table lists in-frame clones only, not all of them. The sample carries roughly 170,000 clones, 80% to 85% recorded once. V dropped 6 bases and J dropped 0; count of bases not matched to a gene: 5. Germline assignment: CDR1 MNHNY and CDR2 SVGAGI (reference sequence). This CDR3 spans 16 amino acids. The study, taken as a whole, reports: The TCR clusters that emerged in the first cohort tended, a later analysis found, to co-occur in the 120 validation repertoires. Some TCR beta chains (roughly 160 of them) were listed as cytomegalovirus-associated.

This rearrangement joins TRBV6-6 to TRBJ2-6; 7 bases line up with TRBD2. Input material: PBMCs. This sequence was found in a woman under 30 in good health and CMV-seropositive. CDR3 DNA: TGTGCCAGCAGCACCGGGGGGATCTCTGGGGCCAACGTCCTGACTTTC. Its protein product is CASSTGGISGANVLTF.